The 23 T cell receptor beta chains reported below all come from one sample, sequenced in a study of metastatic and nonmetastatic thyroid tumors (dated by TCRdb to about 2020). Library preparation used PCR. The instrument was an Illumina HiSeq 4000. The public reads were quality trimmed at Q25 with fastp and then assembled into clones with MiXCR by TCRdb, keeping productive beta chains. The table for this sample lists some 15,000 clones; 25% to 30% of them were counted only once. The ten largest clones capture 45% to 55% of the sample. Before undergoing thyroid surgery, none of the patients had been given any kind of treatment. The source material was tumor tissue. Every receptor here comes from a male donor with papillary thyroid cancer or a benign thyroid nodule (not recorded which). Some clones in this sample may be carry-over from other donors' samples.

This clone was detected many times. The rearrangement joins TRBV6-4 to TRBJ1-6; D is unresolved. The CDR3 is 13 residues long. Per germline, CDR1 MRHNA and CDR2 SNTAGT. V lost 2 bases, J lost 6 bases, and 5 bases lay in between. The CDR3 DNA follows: TGTGCCAGCAGTGACAGTCCTAATTCACCCCTCCACTTT. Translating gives CASSDSPNSPLHF.

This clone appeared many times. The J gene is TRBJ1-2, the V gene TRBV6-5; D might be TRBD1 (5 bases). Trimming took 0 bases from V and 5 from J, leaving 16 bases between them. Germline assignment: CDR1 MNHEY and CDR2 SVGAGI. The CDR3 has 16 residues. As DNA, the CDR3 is TGTGCCAGCAGTTACTCGTGGGGTAGGGGACTGTATGGCTACACCTTC. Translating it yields CASSYSWGRGLYGYTF.

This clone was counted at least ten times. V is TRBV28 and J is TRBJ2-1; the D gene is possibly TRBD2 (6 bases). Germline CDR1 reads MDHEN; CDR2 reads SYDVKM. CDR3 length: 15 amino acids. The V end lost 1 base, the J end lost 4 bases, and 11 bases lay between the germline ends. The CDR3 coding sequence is TGTGCCAGCAGTTTATACCCGGGGACTTACAATGAGCAGTTCTTC. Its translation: CASSLYPGTYNEQFF.

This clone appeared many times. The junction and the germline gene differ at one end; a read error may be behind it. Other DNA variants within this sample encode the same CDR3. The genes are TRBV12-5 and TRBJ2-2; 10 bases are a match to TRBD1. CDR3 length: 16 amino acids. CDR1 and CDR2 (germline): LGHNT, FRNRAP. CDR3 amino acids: CASGPGQGENTGELFF. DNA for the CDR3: TGCGCTAGTGGTCCCGGACAGGGGGAGAACACCGGGGAGCTGTTTTTT.

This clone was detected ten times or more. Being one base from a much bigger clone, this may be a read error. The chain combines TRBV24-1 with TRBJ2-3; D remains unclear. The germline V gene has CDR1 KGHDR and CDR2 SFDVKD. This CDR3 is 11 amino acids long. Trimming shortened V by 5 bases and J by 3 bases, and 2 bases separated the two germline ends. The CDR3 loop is CATSGTDTQYF. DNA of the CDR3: TGTGCCACCAGTGGTACAGATACGCAGTATTTT.

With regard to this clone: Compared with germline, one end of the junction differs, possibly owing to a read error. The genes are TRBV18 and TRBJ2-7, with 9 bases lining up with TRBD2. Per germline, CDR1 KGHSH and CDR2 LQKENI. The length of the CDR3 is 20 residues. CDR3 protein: CASSLKGGSGLAGPTYAQSF. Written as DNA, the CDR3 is TGTGCCAGCTCACTCAAAGGGGGTTCGGGCCTAGCGGGACCTACCTACGCGCAGTCCTTC.

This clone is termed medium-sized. CDR3 in DNA: TGCGCCAGCAGACCCGAGACAGGGCAGACAACCCTCCACTTT. It codes for CASRPETGQTTLHF. This rearrangement joins TRBV5-1 to TRBJ1-6, with 7 bases identical to TRBD1. V trimming: 5 bases; J trimming: 14 bases; junction bases outside the gene matches: 13. CDR3 length: 14 amino acids. The germline V gene has CDR1 SGHRS and CDR2 YFSETQ. Based on the CDR3 plus reference TRBV5-1 and TRBJ1-6, the full variable domain is KAGVTQTPRYLIKTRGQQVTLSCSPISGHRSVSWYQQTPGQGLQFLFEYFSETQRNKGNFPGRFSGRQFSNSRSEMNVSTLELGDSALYLCASRPETGQTTLHFGNGTRLTVT.

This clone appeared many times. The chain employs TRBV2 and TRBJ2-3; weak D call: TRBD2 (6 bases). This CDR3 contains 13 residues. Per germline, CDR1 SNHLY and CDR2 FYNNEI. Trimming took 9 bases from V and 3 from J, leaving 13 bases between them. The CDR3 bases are TGTGCCAGAGCGACCGGGGGAACAGATACGCAGTATTTT. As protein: CARATGGTDTQYF.

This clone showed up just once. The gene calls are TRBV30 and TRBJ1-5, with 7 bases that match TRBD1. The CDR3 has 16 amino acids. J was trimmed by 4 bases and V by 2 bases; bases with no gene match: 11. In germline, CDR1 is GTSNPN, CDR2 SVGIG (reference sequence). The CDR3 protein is CAWSWKGAILNQPQHF. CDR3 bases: TGTGCCTGGAGTTGGAAGGGGGCAATCCTAAATCAGCCCCAGCATTTT.

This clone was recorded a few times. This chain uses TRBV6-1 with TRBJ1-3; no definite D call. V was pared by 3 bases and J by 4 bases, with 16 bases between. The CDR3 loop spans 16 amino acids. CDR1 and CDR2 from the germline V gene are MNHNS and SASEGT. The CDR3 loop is CASSDQPGSFGNTIYF. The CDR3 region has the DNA TGTGCCAGCAGTGACCAACCGGGATCTTTCGGAAACACCATATATTTT.

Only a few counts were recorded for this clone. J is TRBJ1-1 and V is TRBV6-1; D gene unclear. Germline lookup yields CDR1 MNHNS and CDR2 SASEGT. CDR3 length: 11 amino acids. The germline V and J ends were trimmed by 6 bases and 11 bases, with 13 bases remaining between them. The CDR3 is CASSPPPDAFF. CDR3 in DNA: TGTGCCAGCAGCCCCCCCCCGGATGCTTTCTTT.

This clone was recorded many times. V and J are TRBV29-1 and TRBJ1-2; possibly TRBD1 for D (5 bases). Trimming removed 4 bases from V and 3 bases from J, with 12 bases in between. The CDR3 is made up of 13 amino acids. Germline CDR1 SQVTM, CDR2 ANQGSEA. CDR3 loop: CSVVSGKDYGYTF. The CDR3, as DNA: TGCAGCGTTGTGTCAGGGAAGGACTATGGCTACACCTTC.

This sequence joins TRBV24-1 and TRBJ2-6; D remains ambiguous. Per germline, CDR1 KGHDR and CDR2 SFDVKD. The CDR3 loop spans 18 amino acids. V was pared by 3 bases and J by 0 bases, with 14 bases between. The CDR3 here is CATSDNGVSDSGANVLTF. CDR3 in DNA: TGTGCCACCAGTGATAATGGGGTTTCTGACTCTGGGGCCAACGTCCTGACTTTC.

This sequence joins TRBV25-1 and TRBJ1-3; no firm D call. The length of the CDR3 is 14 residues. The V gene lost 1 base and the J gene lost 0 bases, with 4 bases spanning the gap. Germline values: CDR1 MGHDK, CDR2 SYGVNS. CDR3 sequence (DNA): TGTGCCAGCAGTGAATCGAGCTCTGGAAACACCATATATTTT. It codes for CASSESSSGNTIYF.

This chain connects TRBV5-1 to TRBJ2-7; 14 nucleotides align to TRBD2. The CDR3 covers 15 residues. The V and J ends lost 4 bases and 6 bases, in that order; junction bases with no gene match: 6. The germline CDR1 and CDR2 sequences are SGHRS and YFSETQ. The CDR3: CASSGGTSGSSEQYF. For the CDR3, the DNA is TGCGCCAGCAGCGGCGGGACTAGCGGGAGTTCCGAGCAGTACTTC.

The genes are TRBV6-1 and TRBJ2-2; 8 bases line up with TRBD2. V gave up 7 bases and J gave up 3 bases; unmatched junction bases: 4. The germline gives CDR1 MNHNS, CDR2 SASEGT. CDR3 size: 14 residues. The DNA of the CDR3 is TGTGCCAGCAATCGGGAGGGACACACCGGGGAGCTGTTTTTT. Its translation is CASNREGHTGELFF.

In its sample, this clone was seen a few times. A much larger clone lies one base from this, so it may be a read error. The CDR3 sequence: CASSPRHQETQYF. CDR3 in DNA: TGTGCCAGCAGCCCCCGGCATCAAGAGACCCAGTACTTC. The rearrangement links TRBV9 to TRBJ2-5; no clear D. The CDR3 extends over 13 amino acids. Per the germline V gene, CDR1 is SGDLS and CDR2 is YYNGEE. Trimming stripped 4 bases from V and 2 bases from J, with 9 bases between.

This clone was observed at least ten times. The CDR3 sequence is CASSLSPPGSHEQFF. In DNA form, the CDR3 reads TGTGCCAGCAGTTTATCCCCCCCAGGATCCCATGAGCAGTTCTTC. V usage is TRBV28 and J usage is TRBJ2-1; D unclear. Trimming took 1 base from V and 8 from J, leaving 15 bases between them. Germline loops: CDR1 MDHEN, CDR2 SYDVKM. The CDR3 totals 15 residues.

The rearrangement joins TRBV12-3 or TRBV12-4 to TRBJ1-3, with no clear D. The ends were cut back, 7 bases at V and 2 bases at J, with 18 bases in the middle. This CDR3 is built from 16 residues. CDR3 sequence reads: CASTHSRALAGNTIYF. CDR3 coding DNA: TGTGCCAGCACCCACTCAAGGGCACTCGCTGGAAACACCATATATTTT.

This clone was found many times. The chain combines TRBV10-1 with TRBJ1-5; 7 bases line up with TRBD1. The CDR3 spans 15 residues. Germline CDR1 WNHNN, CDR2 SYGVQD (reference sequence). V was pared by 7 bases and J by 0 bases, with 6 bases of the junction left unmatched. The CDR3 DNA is TGCGCCAGCACTCGGGACAGTTTTAGCAATCAGCCCCAGCATTTT. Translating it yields CASTRDSFSNQPQHF.

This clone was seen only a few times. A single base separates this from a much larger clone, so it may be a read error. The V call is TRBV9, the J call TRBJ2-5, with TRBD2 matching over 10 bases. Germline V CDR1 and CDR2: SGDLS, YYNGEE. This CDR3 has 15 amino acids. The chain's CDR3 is CTSSVAGGPQETQYF. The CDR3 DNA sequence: TGTACCAGCAGCGTAGCGGGGGGCCCTCAAGAGACCCAGTACTTC.

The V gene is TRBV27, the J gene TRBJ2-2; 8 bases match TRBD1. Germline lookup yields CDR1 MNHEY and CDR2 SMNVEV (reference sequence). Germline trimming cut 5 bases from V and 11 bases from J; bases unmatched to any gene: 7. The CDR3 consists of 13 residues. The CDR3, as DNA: TGTGCCAGCAGTCCGAGACAGGGGATAGAGCTGTTTTTT. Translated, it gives CASSPRQGIELFF.

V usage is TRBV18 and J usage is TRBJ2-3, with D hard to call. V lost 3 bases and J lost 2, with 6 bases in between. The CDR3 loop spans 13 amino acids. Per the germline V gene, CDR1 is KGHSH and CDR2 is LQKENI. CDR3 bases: TGTGCCAGCTCACCCTATTCCACAGATACGCAGTATTTT. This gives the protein CASSPYSTDTQYF.